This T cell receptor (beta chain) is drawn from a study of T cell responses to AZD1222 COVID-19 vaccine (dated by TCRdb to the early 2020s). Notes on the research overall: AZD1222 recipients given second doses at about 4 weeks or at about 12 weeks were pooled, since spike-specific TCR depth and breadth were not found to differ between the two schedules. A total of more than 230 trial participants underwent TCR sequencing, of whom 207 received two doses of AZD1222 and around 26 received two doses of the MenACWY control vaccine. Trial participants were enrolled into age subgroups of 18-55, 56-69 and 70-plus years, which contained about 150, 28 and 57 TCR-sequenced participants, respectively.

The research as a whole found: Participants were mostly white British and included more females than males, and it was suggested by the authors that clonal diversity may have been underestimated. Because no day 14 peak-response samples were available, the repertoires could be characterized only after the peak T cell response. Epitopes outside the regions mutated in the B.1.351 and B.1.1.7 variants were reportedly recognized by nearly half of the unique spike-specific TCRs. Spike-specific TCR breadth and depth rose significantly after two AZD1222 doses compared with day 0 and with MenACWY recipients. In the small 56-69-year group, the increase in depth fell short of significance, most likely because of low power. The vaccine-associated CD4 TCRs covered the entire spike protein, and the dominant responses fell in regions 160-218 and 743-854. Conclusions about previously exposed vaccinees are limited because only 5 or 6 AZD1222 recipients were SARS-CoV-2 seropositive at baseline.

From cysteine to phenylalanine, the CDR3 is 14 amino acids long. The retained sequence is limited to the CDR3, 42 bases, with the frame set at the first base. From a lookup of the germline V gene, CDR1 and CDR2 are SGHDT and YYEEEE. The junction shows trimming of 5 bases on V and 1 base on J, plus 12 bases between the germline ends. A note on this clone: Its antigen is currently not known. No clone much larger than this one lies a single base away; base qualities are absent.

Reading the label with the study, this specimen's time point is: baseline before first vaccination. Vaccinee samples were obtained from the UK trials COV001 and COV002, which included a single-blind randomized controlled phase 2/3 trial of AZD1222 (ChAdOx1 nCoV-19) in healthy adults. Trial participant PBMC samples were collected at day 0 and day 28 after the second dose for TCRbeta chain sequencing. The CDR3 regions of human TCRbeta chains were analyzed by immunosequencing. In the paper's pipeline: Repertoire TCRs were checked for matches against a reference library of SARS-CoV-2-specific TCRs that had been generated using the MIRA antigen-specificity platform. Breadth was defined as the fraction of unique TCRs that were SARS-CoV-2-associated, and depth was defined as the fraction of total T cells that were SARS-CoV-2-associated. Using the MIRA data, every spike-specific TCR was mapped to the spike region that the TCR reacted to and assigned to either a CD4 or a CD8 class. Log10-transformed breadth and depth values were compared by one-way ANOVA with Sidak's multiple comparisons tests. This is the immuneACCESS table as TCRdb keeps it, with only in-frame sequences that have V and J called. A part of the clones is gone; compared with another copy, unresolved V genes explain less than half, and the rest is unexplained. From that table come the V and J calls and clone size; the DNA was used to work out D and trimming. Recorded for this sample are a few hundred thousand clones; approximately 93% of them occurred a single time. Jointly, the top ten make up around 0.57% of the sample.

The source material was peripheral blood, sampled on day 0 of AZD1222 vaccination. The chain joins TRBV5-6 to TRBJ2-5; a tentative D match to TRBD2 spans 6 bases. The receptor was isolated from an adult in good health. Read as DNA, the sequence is TGTGCCAGCAGTCCCGGGGGATCCCAAGAGACCCAGTACTTC. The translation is CASSPGGSQETQYF.